Listed below are T cell receptor beta chains from one sample, sequenced in a study of T-cell memory formation after mild COVID-19. TCRdb recomputed calls from the 5' RACE reads with MiXCR, one row per CDR3 protein. Of about 400,000 distinct CDR3 sequences in the sample, 20% to 30% were seen once. The sequencing input was PBMCs or a T cell subset sorted from them (not recorded which). The receptors come from an adult woman who had mild COVID-19 (a few samples of this study predate the infection). Cell type and time point are not known. Each CDR3 is given with its conserved first and last residue. The D gene is left open where the match is weak. Size is omitted from some rows. Given values are once, few, many or a class for expanded clones.

CASSPGRSVRTEAFF TGTGCCAGCAGCCCCGGACGGAGCGTAAGAACTGAAGCTTTCTTT TRBV7-6 NA NA TRBJ1-1
CASSQARDTQYF TGTGCCAGCTCACAGGCTCGCGATACGCAGTATTTT TRBV18 few NA TRBJ2-3
CASAVGRGAYEQYF TGTGCCAGCGCGGTAGGGAGAGGCGCCTACGAGCAGTACTTC TRBV11-1 NA NA TRBJ2-7
CASSQDGTSYNEQFF TGCGCCAGCAGCCAAGACGGGACTAGCTACAATGAGCAGTTCTTC TRBV4-3 NA TRBD2 TRBJ2-1
CASSESLAGPYGYTF TGTGCCAGCAGTGAATCTCTGGCAGGGCCGTATGGCTACACCTTC TRBV25-1 NA NA TRBJ1-2
CASSQLTENYGYTF TGTGCCAGCAGCCAATTGACAGAGAACTATGGCTACACCTTC TRBV3-1 NA NA TRBJ1-2
CASLEANEQFF TGTGCCAGCCTTGAAGCCAATGAGCAGTTCTTC TRBV2 NA NA TRBJ2-1
CASSPRTGGNGYTF TGTGCCAGCAGTCCACGGACAGGGGGCAATGGCTACACCTTC TRBV27 NA TRBD1 TRBJ1-2
CATSRTSGGAVEQFF TGTGCCACCAGCCGGACTAGCGGGGGGGCAGTTGAGCAGTTCTTC TRBV24-1 NA TRBD2 TRBJ2-1
CASSELRGGSYNEQFF TGTGCCAGCAGTGAATTAAGAGGGGGGTCCTACAATGAGCAGTTCTTC TRBV25-1 NA NA TRBJ2-1
CATSGAVNNSPLHF TGTGCCACCAGTGGCGCAGTTAACAATTCACCCCTCCACTTT TRBV24-1 few NA TRBJ1-6
CASSQGPSNEQFF TGTGCCAGCAGCCAAGGGCCTAGCAATGAGCAGTTCTTC TRBV14 NA NA TRBJ2-1
CASSLFGGDTGELFF TGTGCCAGCAGCTTATTTGGCGGCGACACCGGGGAGCTGTTTTTT TRBV7-9 few NA TRBJ2-2
CASSPRRLAGLETQYF TGTGCCAGCAGCCCGAGAAGACTAGCGGGGCTGGAGACCCAGTACTTC TRBV9 NA TRBD2 TRBJ2-5
CASSLGPGQGAYEQYF TGCGCCAGCAGCTTGGGTCCGGGACAGGGTGCCTACGAGCAGTACTTC TRBV5-1 NA TRBD1 TRBJ2-7
CASSARATYEQYF TGTGCCAGCAGCGCCCGGGCCACATACGAGCAGTACTTC TRBV7-3 NA NA TRBJ2-7
CSVEGGRGYTF TGCAGCGTTGAAGGGGGTCGGGGCTACACCTTC TRBV29-1 NA NA TRBJ1-2
CASSFLPGQDNEQFF TGCGCCAGCAGCTTCTTACCGGGACAGGACAATGAGCAGTTCTTC TRBV5-1 few TRBD1 TRBJ2-1
CASSLPGARTDTQYF TGTGCCAGCAGCTTGCCGGGGGCGCGCACAGATACGCAGTATTTT TRBV5-6 NA NA TRBJ2-3
CAISREADTQYF TGTGCCATCTCGCGGGAGGCAGATACGCAGTATTTT TRBV10-3 few TRBD2 TRBJ2-3
CASSSRARSFRLANYGYTF TGTGCCAGCAGTTCCAGGGCGCGGAGTTTTCGCCTCGCTAACTATGGCTACACCTTC TRBV12-3/TRBV12-4 few NA TRBJ1-2
CSVEEGRNTEAFF TGCAGCGTTGAAGAAGGGCGCAACACTGAAGCTTTCTTT TRBV29-1 NA NA TRBJ1-1
CASSPPGTTTEAFF TGCGCCAGCAGCCCCCCCGGGACGACCACTGAAGCTTTCTTT TRBV5-1 few NA TRBJ1-1
CASSDPGTALGGEQFF TGTGCCAGCAGTGATCCCGGGACAGCCCTTGGAGGTGAGCAGTTCTTC TRBV2 NA TRBD1 TRBJ2-1
CASSSLVAWEQYF TGTGCCAGCAGCTCCCTTGTAGCTTGGGAGCAGTACTTC TRBV7-3 NA NA TRBJ2-7
CASSHILAGDTGELFF TGTGCCAGCAGCCACATACTAGCGGGGGACACCGGGGAGCTGTTTTTT TRBV14 few TRBD2 TRBJ2-2
CASSQDLTDTQYF TGCGCCAGCAGCCAAGATCTCACAGATACGCAGTATTTT TRBV4-3 many NA TRBJ2-3
CASSPEGNEQYF TGTGCCAGCTCACCAGAAGGTAACGAGCAGTACTTC TRBV18 NA NA TRBJ2-7
CATSMTRGVAGGPYNEQFF TGTGCCACCAGTATGACCCGAGGGGTTGCGGGAGGGCCGTACAATGAGCAGTTCTTC TRBV24-1 NA TRBD2 TRBJ2-1
CASSLRPQAYEQYF TGCGCCAGCAGCTTGAGGCCACAGGCCTACGAGCAGTACTTC TRBV5-1 NA NA TRBJ2-7
CASSLLEKLFF TGTGCCAGCAGTTTACTTGAAAAACTGTTTTTT TRBV12-3/TRBV12-4 few NA TRBJ1-4
CASSSRVQGRRGYEQYF TGTGCCAGCAGTTCCAGGGTACAGGGTAGGAGGGGCTACGAGCAGTACTTC TRBV28 few NA TRBJ2-7
CAISESGRNTEAFF TGTGCCATCAGTGAGTCCGGCAGGAACACTGAAGCTTTCTTT TRBV10-3 few NA TRBJ1-1
CASSPRTSGKLQETQYF TGTGCCAGCAGCCCTCGGACTAGCGGCAAACTTCAAGAGACCCAGTACTTC TRBV7-3 NA TRBD2 TRBJ2-5
CASREYRGPYEQYF TGTGCCAGCAGGGAGTACAGAGGACCCTACGAGCAGTACTTC TRBV6-2/TRBV6-3 few NA TRBJ2-7
CALRQPAATLYEQYF TGTGCCCTAAGGCAGCCCGCAGCGACTCTCTACGAGCAGTACTTC TRBV6-1 few NA TRBJ2-7
CASSSGRLAAGEFF TGTGCCAGCAGCTCGGGACGACTAGCCGCGGGAGAGTTCTTC TRBV13 NA TRBD2 TRBJ2-1
CASSLEGRATEQYF TGTGCCAGCAGCTTAGAGGGGCGCGCAACGGAGCAGTACTTC TRBV7-2 many NA TRBJ2-7
CASSIANHNEQFF TGTGCCAGCAGCATCGCTAACCACAATGAGCAGTTCTTC TRBV7-9 NA NA TRBJ2-1
CATSAGGGRTEAFF TGTGCCACCAGCGCCGGGGGGGGCAGAACTGAAGCTTTCTTT TRBV24-1 NA NA TRBJ1-1
CASSHSPTDTQYF TGTGCCAGCAGTCACAGTCCCACAGATACGCAGTATTTT TRBV6-2/TRBV6-3 many NA TRBJ2-3
CASSLAPSGTGGVTGELFF TGTGCCAGCAGCTTAGCCCCCTCCGGGACAGGGGGCGTCACCGGGGAGCTGTTTTTT TRBV7-2 NA TRBD1 TRBJ2-2
CASSQYGQGDYNEQFF TGCGCCAGCAGCCAATACGGACAGGGGGATTACAATGAGCAGTTCTTC TRBV4-3 few TRBD1 TRBJ2-1
CASSYGGGDGYTF TGTGCCAGCAGTTACGGTGGGGGAGATGGCTACACCTTC TRBV6-5 NA NA TRBJ1-2
CSARAGLAEKETQYF TGCAGTGCTAGAGCCGGACTAGCGGAGAAAGAGACCCAGTACTTC TRBV20-1 once TRBD2 TRBJ2-5